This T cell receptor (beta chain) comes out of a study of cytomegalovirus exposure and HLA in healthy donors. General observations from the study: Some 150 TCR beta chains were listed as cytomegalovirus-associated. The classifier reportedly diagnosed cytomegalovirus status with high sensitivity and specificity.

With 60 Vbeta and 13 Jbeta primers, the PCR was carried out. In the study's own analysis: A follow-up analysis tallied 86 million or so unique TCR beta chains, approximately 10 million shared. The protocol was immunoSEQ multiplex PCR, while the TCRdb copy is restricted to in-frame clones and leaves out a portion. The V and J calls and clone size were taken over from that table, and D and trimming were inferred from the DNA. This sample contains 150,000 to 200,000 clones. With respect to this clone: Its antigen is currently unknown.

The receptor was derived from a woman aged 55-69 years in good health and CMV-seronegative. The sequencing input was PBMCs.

This CDR3 reads CAWSVLTGNTEAFF. The CDR3 DNA is TGTGCCTGGAGTGTACTGACAGGGAACACTGAAGCTTTCTTT. The chain recombines TRBV30 with TRBJ1-1; weak D call: TRBD1 (6 bases). V lost 0 bases, J lost 1 base, and 9 bases lay in between. The CDR3 totals 14 residues. CDR1 is GTSNPN and CDR2 is SVGIG in the germline V gene (reference sequence). Full variable domain (remainder filled in from reference TRBV30 and TRBJ1-1): SQTIHQWPATLVQPVGSPLSLECTVEGTSNPNLYWYRQAAGRGLQLLFYSVGIGQISSEVPQNLSASRPQDRQFILSSKKLLLSDSGFYLCAWSVLTGNTEAFFGQGTRLTVV.